These T cell receptor beta chains were read from a single sample in a study of blood T cells in healthy people across ages. MiXCR, run by TCRdb on the 5' RACE reads, gives a single entry per CDR3 protein. Here the sample spans about 1.4 million distinct CDR3 sequences, 55% to 75% being singletons. Sequencing input: blood. Receptors originate from a man between 18 and 35 years old in good health. CDR3s include the opening cysteine and the closing phenylalanine or tryptophan.

v_call,cdr3_aa
TRBV20-1,CSARWREGINEQFF
TRBV12-3/TRBV12-4,CASSPQSNYEQYF
TRBV6-2/TRBV6-3,CASSYRANEQYF
TRBV6-1,CASETGHTTKTYEQYF
TRBV7-6,CASSLTLTGWEGAYEQYF
TRBV27,CASSGSMGRELFF
TRBV7-8,CASSSPGGVRADTQYF
TRBV4-1,CASSPGLAGANEQFF
TRBV7-2,CASSFSGGHTDTQYF
TRBV6-1,CASRTEDRGKAFF
TRBV5-1,CASSPIPREEAFF
TRBV7-2,CASSHQGANTDTQYF
TRBV15,CATSRDEGDSPLHF
TRBV12-3/TRBV12-4,CAAGETGGELFF
TRBV20-1,CSAGRDTEAFF
TRBV3-1,CASSYTDRVETQYF